This T cell receptor (beta chain) originates from a study of regulatory T cells in long-lasting Graves disease. This clonotype was observed many times. Time point: newly diagnosed GD, antithyroid drugs for less than 3 months. Scientists built the TCR library using RNA that was extracted from PBMCs. Patients hailed from an endocrinology department in Xi'an, China. iRepertoire HTBI primers and Arm-PCR of CDR3 regions built TCR beta libraries. TCRdb reprocessed the multiplex PCR reads via MiXCR and lists one record per CDR3 protein. Among a few hundred thousand distinct CDR3 sequences, 13% were seen once, and the ten largest hold approximately 9.3%. The same sample was also studied in work on T cells in Graves' hyperthyroidism and ophthalmopathy. From that report: Most thyroid-expanded clonotypes above 0.001 were also found in blood.

The specimen comprised peripheral blood mononuclear cells (PBMCs), sampled at new diagnosis, from a patient treated with antithyroid drugs. This clonotype was sampled from a man aged 30 to 39 with Graves disease.

The CDR3 loop is CASSPRTGADNSPLHF. The CDR3 coding sequence is TGCGCCAGCAGCCCCAGGACAGGGGCCGACAATTCACCCCTCCACTTT. This chain links TRBV5-1 with TRBJ1-6, with 9 bases matching TRBD1. Per germline, CDR1 SGHRS and CDR2 YFSETQ. This CDR3 spans 16 amino acids. With V trimmed by 4 bases and J by 7 bases, 9 bases remained unmatched.